The source of this TCR beta chain is a study of OX40 agonist ivuxolimab in advanced cancers. With 8 bases clipped from V and 0 bases from J, the junction kept 5 bases outside the gene matches. Per germline, CDR1 MNHNS and CDR2 SASEGT. This CDR3 is built from 14 residues. The repertoire was sequenced with immunoSEQ multiplex PCR; TCRdb's copy has only in-frame clones and lacks some. This sample has about 73,000 clones, with 80% to 95% found just once. This clone was seen a handful of times. V is TRBV6-1 and J is TRBJ2-7, with TRBD2 matching 9 bases. The clonotype comes from an adult with an advanced solid tumor such as melanoma, head and neck, liver or kidney cancer. Source: CD4+ or CD8+ T cells sorted from blood, taken in a trial of the OX40 agonist ivuxolimab. CDR3 sequence reads: CASGTSRNSYEQYF. In DNA form, the CDR3 reads TGTGCCAGCGGGACTAGCCGGAACTCCTACGAGCAGTACTTC.